The 4 T cell receptor beta chains listed next were all sequenced from one sample in a study of OX40 agonist ivuxolimab in advanced cancers. Generated by immunoSEQ multiplex PCR, the TCRdb table keeps only in-frame clones and is missing some. This table holds about 70,000 clones, about nine tenths found once. The specimen was CD4+ or CD8+ T cells sorted from blood, collected in a trial of the OX40 agonist ivuxolimab. The source of these receptors is an adult with an advanced solid tumor such as melanoma, head and neck, liver or kidney cancer.

This clone was counted a single time. V usage is TRBV7-6 and J usage is TRBJ2-1; no clear D gene. The CDR3 is 16 amino acids. The germline V gene has CDR1 SGHVS and CDR2 FNYEAQ. Trimming shortened V by 2 bases and J by 6 bases, and 17 bases separated the two germline ends. CDR3 DNA: TGTGCCAGCAGCTTACTGATGGTAGACAAGCGCAATGAGCAGTTCTTC. Translation: CASSLLMVDKRNEQFF.

This chain uses TRBV9 with TRBJ2-1; 9 nucleotides align to TRBD2. From germline, CDR1 is SGDLS and CDR2 YYNGEE. Trimming took 3 bases from V and 5 from J; bases not matched to a gene: 12. The CDR3 has 17 amino acids. DNA for the CDR3: TGTGCCAGCAGCGGGGCCCAATCTAGCGGGGTAAACAATGAGCAGTTCTTC. Its protein is CASSGAQSSGVNNEQFF.

The chain uses TRBV4-2 and TRBJ2-3; TRBD2 matches 15 bases. Germline assignment: CDR1 LGHNA and CDR2 YNFKEQ. Losses at the gene ends were 3 bases for V and 3 bases for J; bases not matched to a gene: 13. This CDR3 has 20 amino acids. CDR3 region: CASSQGIGLAGGRRTDTQYF. CDR3 nucleotide sequence: TGTGCCAGCAGCCAGGGAATTGGACTAGCGGGGGGGAGGAGGACAGATACGCAGTATTTT.

This chain connects TRBV5-1 to TRBJ1-2; D remains unclear. Trimming stripped 1 base from V and 8 bases from J, with 21 bases between. The CDR3 runs 16 residues. CDR1 and CDR2 (germline): SGHRS, YFSETQ. CDR3 in DNA: TGCGCCAGCAGCTTGAATCCCCTTCCCAGTGAGGACGGCTACACCTTC. This gives the protein CASSLNPLPSEDGYTF.